This TCR beta chain originates from a study of cytotoxic CD8 clonotypes in ibrutinib-treated CLL. Study-wide context: There were 11 relapsed/refractory patients and more than 14 treatment-naive patients, and 17 were IGHV unmutated. Responses comprised approximately 24 partial and 2 complete; at median about 68 months, roughly 14 remained remitted and roughly 12 progressed. Samples averaged roughly 260,000 productive templates and about 94,000 productive rearrangements. The study, taken as a whole, reports: Clonality grew at ibrutinib response; at progression, it decreased back toward baseline.

The CDR3 is 14 residues long. Germline CDR1 SEHNR, CDR2 FQNEAQ (reference sequence). Losses at the gene ends were 8 bases for V and 1 base for J; bases not matched to a gene: 3. Of note for this clone: The antigen is unknown.

Sequencing used immunoSEQ multiplex PCR; TCRdb keeps in-frame clones, though not all of them. The sample carries more than 85,000 clones, around 80% recorded once. This TCR was sampled from a human donor with chronic lymphocytic leukemia. The specimen was PBMCs, collected after 12 months of ibrutinib treatment. The V call is TRBV7-9, the J call TRBJ2-3; 10 positions agree with TRBD1. The CDR3 sequence: CASSGTGGTDTQYF. The CDR3, as DNA: TGTGCCAGCTCCGGGACAGGGGGCACAGATACGCAGTATTTT.